Below are 26 T cell receptor beta chains sequenced from a single sample in a study of identical twins. TCRdb re-analysed the 5' RACE reads in MiXCR, keeping a single row per CDR3 protein. This sample carries about 790,000 distinct CDR3 sequences, about 18% of them seen once, and the ten largest clones take around 14%. This same sample was also part of a study on T cells expressing NK-cell markers.

The sample taken for sequencing was PBMCs. These receptor sequences come from a woman under 30 in good health.

This rearrangement joins TRBV9 to TRBJ2-7; D perhaps matches TRBD2 (6 bases). This CDR3 contains 15 residues. Trimming pared 0 bases from V and 4 bases from J, leaving 14 bases between. Looked up from germline, CDR1 is SGDLS and CDR2 is YYNGEE. CDR3 protein: CASSVGGGKGYEQYF. As DNA, the CDR3 is TGTGCCAGCAGCGTAGGTGGCGGGAAGGGTTACGAGCAGTACTTC.

This chain joins TRBV29-1 and TRBJ2-1, with 11 bases identical to TRBD2. CDR1 is SQVTM and CDR2 is ANQGSEA in the germline V gene. The J segment lost 6 bases and the V segment lost 7 bases, leaving 2 bases of the junction unmatched. This CDR3 is built from 12 residues. The CDR3: CSAGLAGNEQFF. DNA of the CDR3: TGCAGCGCCGGACTAGCGGGCAATGAGCAGTTCTTC.

The V call is TRBV5-4, the J call TRBJ2-5, with TRBD1 matching over 7 bases. J gave up 1 base and V 3 bases, and 6 bases lay outside the gene matches. Germline CDR1 reads SGHNT; CDR2 reads YYREEE (reference sequence). The CDR3 contains 15 residues. CDR3 DNA: TGTGCCAGCAGCTCGAGACGGGACAGCCAAGAGACCCAGTACTTC. Translating gives CASSSRRDSQETQYF.

This chain joins TRBV3-1 and TRBJ2-3, with 11 bases aligning to TRBD1. Per the germline V gene, CDR1 is LGHDT and CDR2 is YNNKEL (reference sequence). The CDR3 sequence is 18 residues long. V trimming: 8 bases; J trimming: 2 bases; junction bases outside the gene matches: 15. The CDR3 DNA is TGTGCCAGCGGGAGGCGGACAGGGGGCGGAGGATTCACAGATACGCAGTATTTT. It specifies CASGRRTGGGGFTDTQYF.

In its sample, this clonotype was seen a few times. The rearrangement uses TRBV12-3 or TRBV12-4 and TRBJ1-4, with a possible D match to TRBD1 (6 bases). The CDR3 runs 16 residues. V lost 2 bases and J 2 bases, leaving 12 bases between the germline ends. CDR3 nucleotide sequence: TGTGCCAGCAGTTTACTGGGGGCGCGCACTAATGAAAAACTGTTTTTT. Amino acids: CASSLLGARTNEKLFF.

This rearrangement joins TRBV5-4 to TRBJ2-7, with TRBD1 matching over 8 bases. The CDR3 extends over 15 amino acids. CDR1 is SGHNT and CDR2 is YYREEE in the germline V gene (reference sequence). The V gene end was trimmed by 2 bases and the J gene end by 2 bases; junction bases not matched to a gene: 6. The CDR3 region has the DNA TGTGCCAGCAGCTTCGTTACAGGGGGAACCTACGAGCAGTACTTC. Its protein is CASSFVTGGTYEQYF.

The V gene is TRBV20-1, the J gene TRBJ1-1; no clear D gene. V was clipped by 2 bases and J by 7 bases, with 8 bases between them. The CDR3 is 11 amino acids. Germline CDR1 and CDR2: DFQATT and SNEGSKA (reference sequence). The chain's CDR3 is CSARIPIEAFF. For the CDR3, the DNA is TGCAGTGCTAGAATCCCAATTGAAGCTTTCTTT.

This clonotype was counted a single time. The gene calls are TRBV6-2 or TRBV6-3 and TRBJ2-1; D unclear. The CDR3 has 13 residues. CDR1 is MNHEY and CDR2 is SVGEGT in the germline V gene. The germline V and J ends were trimmed by 8 bases and 7 bases, with 15 bases remaining between them. The CDR3 spells CASSRRTPNEQFF. CDR3 DNA sequence: TGTGCCAGCTCCAGAAGGACGCCAAATGAGCAGTTCTTC.

This clonotype was detected a few times. The genes are TRBV29-1 and TRBJ1-2; D remains ambiguous. The CDR3 length is 11 residues. The V and J ends lost 2 bases and 3 bases respectively, with 4 bases between them. Germline V lookup: CDR1 SQVTM, CDR2 ANQGSEA. The CDR3 region is CSVEQDYGYTF. CDR3 nucleotide sequence: TGCAGCGTTGAACAGGACTATGGCTACACCTTC.

This clonotype has a handful of counts. The CDR3, as DNA: TGCGCCAGCAGCTTGGTAGGCAGTAACTACAATGAGCAGTTCTTC. Its translation is CASSLVGSNYNEQFF. This chain connects TRBV5-1 to TRBJ2-1; the D is unclear. This CDR3 is 15 amino acids long. Trimming left V 0 bases short and J 3 bases short, with 10 bases between. Germline-derived CDR1 and CDR2 are SGHRS and YFSETQ.

The chain links TRBV12-5 to TRBJ2-1; 10 bases align to TRBD2. The CDR3 runs to 18 residues. V shed 3 bases and J 8 bases; nucleotides not matched to a gene: 16. CDR1 and CDR2 (germline): LGHNT, FRNRAP. CDR3 bases: TGTGCTAGTGGTTTCCGATCCGGACTAGCGGCCCTCGCAGATGAGCAGTTCTTC. Translated, it gives CASGFRSGLAALADEQFF.

The chain links TRBV7-2 to TRBJ2-1; D unresolved. The CDR3 has 13 residues. CDR1 is SGHTA and CDR2 is FQGNSA in the germline V gene. V was pared by 7 bases and J by 1 base, with 8 bases between. CDR3 nucleotides: TGTGCCAGCACCTGGGTATCCTACAATGAGCAGTTCTTC. Amino acids: CASTWVSYNEQFF.

This clonotype appeared a few times. The genes are TRBV7-2 and TRBJ1-2; maybe TRBD1 (5 bases). Trimming left V 4 bases short and J 13 bases short, with 13 bases between. The CDR3 is 11 residues long. Germline V lookup: CDR1 SGHTA, CDR2 FQGNSA. CDR3 sequence (DNA): TGTGCCAGCAGCTCGACAGAAATCAGCACCTTC. Translation: CASSSTEISTF.

The rearrangement links TRBV11-2 to TRBJ2-1, with 16 bases matching TRBD2. Germline CDR1 SGHAT, CDR2 FQNNGV. CDR3 length equals 20 residues. V lost 2 bases, J lost 0 bases, and 7 bases stayed unmatched. The CDR3: CASSLFLGLAGGSSYNEQFF. The CDR3 DNA follows: TGTGCCAGCAGCTTATTTTTGGGACTAGCGGGGGGGAGCTCCTACAATGAGCAGTTCTTC.

The chain is built from TRBV12-3 or TRBV12-4 and TRBJ2-3; the D gene is possibly TRBD2 (6 bases). This CDR3 has 17 amino acids. Trimming took off 8 bases at V and 6 bases at J, with 27 bases between the two ends. In DNA, the CDR3 is TGTGCCAGCGGAAATCAGAGAGGAGGGGCCCGCGAGGATACGCAGTATTTT. Its translation: CASGNQRGGAREDTQYF.

This clonotype appeared many times. The chain has TRBV29-1 and TRBJ2-2; D is tentatively TRBD1 or TRBD2 (5 bases each). The CDR3 covers 14 residues. Germline V lookup: CDR1 SQVTM, CDR2 ANQGSEA. Trimming took off 6 bases at V and 3 bases at J, with 14 bases between the two ends. The CDR3 region is CSVAPGTDTGELFF. The CDR3 nucleotides are TGCAGCGTGGCCCCCGGGACCGACACCGGGGAGCTGTTTTTT.

V gene TRBV5-4 combines with J gene TRBJ2-1; 11 nucleotides match TRBD2. The CDR3 spans 16 residues. Germline-derived CDR1 and CDR2 are SGHNT and YYREEE (reference sequence). Germline trimming cut 0 bases from V and 10 bases from J; bases unmatched to any gene: 9. DNA for the CDR3: TGTGCCAGCAGCTTGGTCCCTAGCGGGAGGACTTTGGAGCAGTTCTTC. This codes for CASSLVPSGRTLEQFF.

In this sample, this clonotype turned up a few times. The CDR3: CASLAKSGGLNQPQHF. The CDR3 coding sequence is TGTGCAAGTCTTGCTAAGAGTGGGGGCCTCAATCAGCCCCAGCATTTT. The J gene is TRBJ1-5, the V gene TRBV12-2; the table gives TRBD1 as D, unverified against the DNA. TRBV12-2 is a pseudogene segment. There are 16 residues in the CDR3.

Only a few counts were recorded for this clonotype. The V call is TRBV7-9, the J call TRBJ1-3; a weak D match, TRBD1 (6 bases). V dropped 1 base and J dropped 1 base, with 14 bases sitting between them. Germline CDR1 SEHNR, CDR2 FQNEAQ (reference sequence). This CDR3 comprises 17 residues. The CDR3 reads CASSLGQGLASGNTIYF. The CDR3 DNA reads TGTGCCAGCAGCTTAGGCCAGGGGTTGGCGTCTGGAAACACCATATATTTT.

The chain recombines TRBV7-9 with TRBJ2-3; 8 bases line up with TRBD2. The germline gives CDR1 SEHNR, CDR2 FQNEAQ (reference sequence). The CDR3 contains 15 residues. V shed 5 bases and J 2 bases; nucleotides not matched to a gene: 6. The CDR3, as DNA: TGTGCCAGCAGCGCCCAAGCGGGAGACACAGATACGCAGTATTTT. As protein: CASSAQAGDTDTQYF.

The rearrangement links TRBV10-2 to TRBJ2-3, with 7 bases aligning to TRBD2. V lost 5 bases, J lost 1 base, and 12 bases stayed unmatched. Per the germline V gene, CDR1 is WSHSY and CDR2 is SAAADI. The CDR3 loop spans 17 amino acids. CDR3 sequence: CASSYGRISGGTDTQYF. DNA for the CDR3: TGCGCCAGCAGTTACGGGAGGATTAGTGGAGGCACAGATACGCAGTATTTT.

The chain uses TRBV20-1 and TRBJ2-3; 7 bases line up with TRBD2. The length of the CDR3 is 15 residues. Germline CDR1 reads DFQATT; CDR2 reads SNEGSKA (reference sequence). V shed 0 bases, J shed 4 bases, and the junction held 7 bases outside the gene matches. The DNA for the CDR3 is TGCAGTGCTAGAGATGGGGGGGGTAGATCAGATACGCAGTATTTT. This gives the protein CSARDGGGRSDTQYF.

This chain connects TRBV6-5 to TRBJ2-7; 9 bases map to TRBD2. This CDR3 spans 14 amino acids. Germline trimming cut 4 bases from V and 2 bases from J; bases unmatched to any gene: 3. Germline assignment: CDR1 MNHEY and CDR2 SVGAGI. The DNA for the CDR3 is TGTGCCAGCAGTTTTAGCGGGAGCGCCTACGAGCAGTACTTC. Its protein is CASSFSGSAYEQYF.

This clonotype was observed a few times. This chain links TRBV5-6 with TRBJ2-1, with no clear D. The germline V gene has CDR1 SGHDT and CDR2 YYEEEE. Trimming took 3 bases from V and 7 from J, leaving 17 bases between them. The CDR3 is 15 amino acids. CDR3 DNA: TGTGCCAGCAGCTCTGGCAGACGGAGCAGGAATGAGCAGTTCTTC. Encoded protein: CASSSGRRSRNEQFF.

Only a few counts were recorded for this clonotype. V is TRBV20-1 and J is TRBJ2-1; D may be TRBD2 (6 bases). Germline lookup yields CDR1 DFQATT and CDR2 SNEGSKA (reference sequence). Trimming left V 8 bases short and J 4 bases short, with 18 bases between. CDR3 size: 14 residues. The CDR3 region is CSSKTGSGYNEQFF. CDR3 in DNA: TGCAGTTCGAAAACGGGGAGCGGGTACAATGAGCAGTTCTTC.

This clonotype was counted a few times. J is TRBJ2-1 and V is TRBV5-1; D is undetermined. With 4 bases removed from V and 5 bases from J, the gap between germline ends came to 10 bases. The germline V gene encodes CDR1 SGHRS and CDR2 YFSETQ. The CDR3 runs 13 residues. CDR3: CASSLFANNEQFF. The CDR3 DNA reads as TGCGCCAGCAGCCTCTTTGCTAACAATGAGCAGTTCTTC.